This TCR beta chain was captured in a study of neoadjuvant anti-PD-1 for oral cavity cancer. Study at large: Patients mostly received three to four biweekly nivolumab doses at 3 mg/kg before surgery. Patients without progression got a fourth dose around day 43.

Findings of the study overall: Each response group had just a few patients in TCR analyses. Non-responders to neoadjuvant nivolumab had significantly more clonal PBMC T cells than responders.

Per germline, CDR1 LGHNA and CDR2 YNFKEQ. CDR3 size: 18 residues. The V segment lost 0 bases and the J segment 9 bases; nucleotides outside the gene matches: 11. Sequenced by immunoSEQ multiplex PCR; TCRdb stores in-frame clones only, minus some. Of about 15,000 clones in the sample, about three quarters were seen once. This clone was observed once. Its antigen is unidentified. This material consisted of PBMCs, taken before nivolumab (anti-PD-1) treatment. The sequence derives from a person aged 40 to 85 with oral cavity squamous cell carcinoma. The genes are TRBV4-2 and TRBJ2-1; 13 nucleotides agree with TRBD2. The CDR3 loop reads CASSQDPLGLAGRSEQFF. Written as DNA, the CDR3 is TGTGCCAGCAGCCAAGACCCCTTGGGACTAGCGGGGAGGAGTGAGCAGTTCTTC.